This entry lists 21 T cell receptor beta chains sequenced from one sample in a study of blood T cell repertoires in COVID-19. The assay was immunoSEQ multiplex PCR, and TCRdb's table has in-frame clones only and misses some. The data show about 150,000 clones, roughly 85% seen once. Source material: peripheral blood. All receptors come from an older man with acute or convalescent COVID-19.

The V and J genes are TRBV27 and TRBJ1-2; D not resolved. Trimming left V 3 bases short and J 8 bases short, with 16 bases between. The CDR3 contains 14 residues. Germline V gene sequence: CDR1 MNHEY, CDR2 SMNVEV (reference sequence). CDR3 sequence reads: CASSFLQNLSGYTF. CDR3 in DNA: TGTGCCAGCAGTTTCCTACAGAACCTATCGGGCTACACCTTC.

The rearrangement uses TRBV12-3 or TRBV12-4 and TRBJ1-2; 7 positions match TRBD1. V gave up 5 bases and J gave up 6 bases; unmatched junction bases: 6. This CDR3 has 13 amino acids. The DNA of the CDR3 is TGTGCCAGCAGTCTCCGGGACAGCGATGGCTACACCTTC. It encodes CASSLRDSDGYTF.

The chain joins TRBV29-1 to TRBJ2-7, with TRBD1 identical over 9 bases. CDR1 SQVTM and CDR2 ANQGSEA come from the germline V gene. J lost 4 bases, V lost 3 bases, and 7 bases had no gene match. The CDR3 consists of 14 residues. The CDR3 loop reads CSVDRTGEAYEQYF. CDR3 in DNA: TGCAGCGTTGACAGGACAGGGGAGGCTTACGAGCAGTACTTC.

This clone was observed a few times. The J gene is TRBJ2-5, the V gene TRBV5-1; 10 bases fit TRBD2. V was pared by 3 bases and J by 1 base, with 6 bases of the junction left unmatched. Germline V gives CDR1 SGHRS, CDR2 YFSETQ. CDR3 length: 16 residues. CDR3 in amino acids: CASSWGAGGPQETQYF. The DNA for the CDR3 is TGCGCCAGCAGCTGGGGAGCGGGAGGGCCCCAAGAGACCCAGTACTTC.

The V and J genes are TRBV23-1 and TRBJ2-7, with TRBD2 as a possible D gene (5 bases). TRBV23-1 is designated an ORF whose function remains uncertain. This CDR3 region has 15 residues. With 0 bases removed from V and 0 bases from J, the gap between germline ends came to 9 bases. CDR3 DNA: TGCGCCAGCAGTCAATCGAGGAGGTCCTCCTACGAGCAGTACTTC. Amino acids: CASSQSRRSSYEQYF.

This sequence joins TRBV6-5 and TRBJ1-5; 8 bases are a match to TRBD1. V shed 6 bases and J 2 bases; nucleotides not matched to a gene: 3. This CDR3 contains 14 residues. In germline, CDR1 is MNHEY, CDR2 SVGAGI. The CDR3 nucleotides read TGTGCCAGCAGCCTGACAGGGGGCAATCAGCCCCAGCATTTT. Its protein product is CASSLTGGNQPQHF.

This chain joins TRBV7-2 and TRBJ2-1; the match to TRBD1 covers 12 bases. The V gene's germline CDR1 is SGHTA and CDR2 FQGNSA. Trimming cost V 5 bases and J 8 bases; bases outside gene matches: 10. This CDR3 spans 16 amino acids. CDR3 DNA sequence: TGTGCCAGCAGCCTCGAGCCGGGACAGGGGGCTTATGAGCAGTTCTTC. Translated, it gives CASSLEPGQGAYEQFF.

This clone occurred a few times. The rearrangement links TRBV3-1 (or the pseudogene TRBV3-2) to TRBJ2-3; 9 nucleotides agree with TRBD1. The CDR3 runs to 14 residues. With 3 bases clipped from V and 7 bases from J, the junction kept 5 bases outside the gene matches. Looked up from germline, CDR1 is LGHDT and CDR2 is YNNKEL (reference sequence). The chain's CDR3 is CASSHPGTGHTQYF. CDR3 nucleotide sequence: TGTGCCAGCAGCCATCCCGGGACAGGGCATACGCAGTATTTT.

V and J are TRBV19 and TRBJ2-7; no firm D call. This CDR3 spans 13 amino acids. V was cut by 4 bases and J by 1 base, with 8 bases left in between. Germline CDR1 is LNHDA and CDR2 is SQIVND (reference sequence). Here the CDR3 DNA reads TGTGCCAGTAGTAACCAGGTGTCCTACGAGCAGTACTTC. Its protein is CASSNQVSYEQYF. Combining the CDR3 with reference TRBV19 and TRBJ2-7 gives the whole variable domain DGGITQSPKYLFRKEGQNVTLSCEQNLNHDAMYWYRQDPGQGLRLIYYSQIVNDFQKGDIAEGYSVSREKKESFPLTVTSAQKNPTAFYLCASSNQVSYEQYFGPGTRLTVT.

The chain couples TRBV27 to TRBJ2-7; 14 bases are shared with TRBD2. The CDR3 totals 19 residues. CDR1 MNHEY and CDR2 SMNVEV come from the germline V gene (reference sequence). J lost 4 bases, V lost 6 bases, and 17 bases had no gene match. This CDR3 is CASRGVPPGTSGSWYEQYF. CDR3 coding DNA: TGTGCCAGCAGGGGGGTCCCCCCGGGGACTAGCGGGAGTTGGTACGAGCAGTACTTC.

The chain recombines TRBV5-1 with TRBJ2-1; TRBD1 agrees at 7 bases. Germline V gene data show CDR1 as SGHRS and CDR2 as YFSETQ. The CDR3 runs to 15 residues. Trimming at V came to 2 bases and at J to 0 bases, leaving 2 bases not matched to a gene. The CDR3 DNA is TGCGCCAGCAGCTTCCGGACAGGCTCCTACAATGAGCAGTTCTTC. Its protein product is CASSFRTGSYNEQFF.

This sequence joins TRBV29-1 and TRBJ1-2; a weak D match, TRBD1 (6 bases). Germline CDR1 SQVTM, CDR2 ANQGSEA. This CDR3 is built from 15 residues. V was pared by 3 bases and J by 7 bases, with 21 bases between. The CDR3 DNA is TGCAGCGTTGATTCGGGCCCCGGGACAAGGAGTGGCTACACCTTC. As protein: CSVDSGPGTRSGYTF.

This clone is a singleton in its sample. This chain uses TRBV19 with TRBJ2-1; 10 bases fit TRBD2. CDR1 and CDR2 from the germline V gene are LNHDA and SQIVND (reference sequence). The CDR3 totals 16 residues. The V segment lost 1 base and the J segment 4 bases; nucleotides outside the gene matches: 4. CDR3 DNA: TGTGCCAGTAGTATAGCTCAGCGGGAGGGGTACAATGAGCAGTTCTTC. Encoded protein: CASSIAQREGYNEQFF.

The V and J genes are TRBV7-8 and TRBJ2-6; D possibly corresponds to TRBD1 (5 bases). Germline V gene lookup returns CDR1 SGHVS and CDR2 FQNEAQ. The V end lost 1 base, the J end lost 5 bases, and 15 bases lay between the germline ends. The CDR3 loop spans 17 amino acids. The CDR3: CASSLVGQVGRANVLTF. The CDR3 coding sequence is TGTGCCAGCAGCTTAGTGGGGCAGGTCGGTCGGGCCAACGTCCTGACTTTC.

The rearrangement links TRBV5-1 to TRBJ1-1, with D unclear. Between the trimmed V and J ends, which lost 4 bases and 3 bases, there was a span of 13 bases. Germline assignment: CDR1 SGHRS and CDR2 YFSETQ. The CDR3 totals 14 residues. The CDR3 DNA sequence: TGCGCCAGCAGCCCCATAAATACGGACACTGAAGCTTTCTTT. Amino acids: CASSPINTDTEAFF.

In its sample, this clone was seen once. The germline gene is not matched at one end of the junction; a read error may be the cause. This chain uses TRBV28 with TRBJ2-7, with TRBD2 matching over 9 bases. CDR1 is MDHEN, CDR2 SYDVKM, per germline. This CDR3 contains 14 residues. The chain's CDR3 is CASSPRLAGSVPDF. CDR3 coding DNA: TGTGCCAGCAGTCCTCGTCTAGCGGGGTCCGTTCCGGACTTC.

The chain joins TRBV4-1 to TRBJ2-5, with 7 bases lining up with TRBD2. V was clipped by 5 bases and J by 4 bases; unmatched bases: 16. This CDR3 comprises 17 residues. Germline V gives CDR1 MGHRA, CDR2 YSYEKL. The CDR3 is CASSSTKTGRGRETQYF. The CDR3 DNA reads TGCGCCAGCAGCTCGACTAAGACTGGGAGGGGTAGAGAGACCCAGTACTTC.

This clone showed up just once. This rearrangement joins TRBV18 to TRBJ2-1, with 10 bases lining up with TRBD2. The V segment lost 3 bases and the J segment 4 bases; nucleotides outside the gene matches: 6. Germline V CDR1 and CDR2: KGHSH, LQKENI. This CDR3 spans 16 amino acids. The CDR3 loop is CASSPLLAGGYNEQFF. DNA of the CDR3: TGTGCCAGCTCACCTTTATTAGCGGGAGGTTACAATGAGCAGTTCTTC.

CDR3 sequence: CASSMGLAGGNEQFF. CDR3 DNA sequence: TGTGCCAGCAGCATGGGACTAGCGGGAGGAAATGAGCAGTTCTTC. V and J are TRBV7-2 and TRBJ2-1, with 15 bases lining up with TRBD2. The V segment lost 5 bases and the J segment 7 bases; nucleotides outside the gene matches: 3. The CDR3 is made up of 15 amino acids. The germline V gene has CDR1 SGHTA and CDR2 FQGNSA.

This chain links TRBV7-2 with TRBJ2-5; D gene ambiguous. Per the germline V gene, CDR1 is SGHTA and CDR2 is FQGNSA. Trimming removed 5 bases from V and 5 bases from J, with 15 bases in between. This CDR3 has 14 residues. CDR3 in amino acids: CASSPPPGRETQYF. CDR3 nucleotides: TGTGCCAGCAGCCCCCCTCCCGGTCGGGAGACCCAGTACTTC.

The chain joins TRBV28 to TRBJ1-3; 8 nucleotides align to TRBD1. V shed 1 base, J shed 1 base, and the junction held 3 bases outside the gene matches. The CDR3 has 16 amino acids. Germline V gives CDR1 MDHEN, CDR2 SYDVKM. The CDR3: CASSLSGGASGNTIYF. In DNA form, the CDR3 reads TGTGCCAGCAGTTTATCAGGGGGCGCGTCTGGAAACACCATATATTTT.